A selection of T cell receptor beta chains follows, all from one sample in a study of T cells in Graves' hyperthyroidism and ophthalmopathy. Each CDR3 protein gets one entry after TCRdb re-called the multiplex PCR reads with MiXCR. The sample lists around 340,000 distinct CDR3 sequences, more than 11% seen once, with roughly 24% in the top ten. Sequencing input: blood. The receptors were sampled from a woman under 40 with Graves' hyperthyroidism. Both conserved end residues are part of each CDR3. D genes are given only for firm matches. Size values are once, few and many counts, or a class for expanded clones, and some rows have none.

V gene	J gene	D gene	clone size	CDR3 protein	CDR3 DNA
TRBV4-3	TRBJ1-2	NA	few	CASSRSPEWNYGYTF	TGCGCCAGCAGCCGCTCCCCGGAGTGGAACTATGGCTACACCTTC
TRBV6-2/TRBV6-3	TRBJ1-5	NA	few	CASSVSQVNQPQHF	TGTGCCAGCAGTGTCAGCCAGGTCAATCAGCCCCAGCATTTT
TRBV28	TRBJ2-3	NA	many	CASRMGQIGVFTDTQYF	TGTGCCAGCCGAATGGGGCAAATAGGGGTTTTCACAGATACGCAGTATTTT
TRBV6-2/TRBV6-3	TRBJ2-2	NA	few	CASRPGLLDTGELFF	TGTGCCAGCAGGCCGGGACTCCTAGACACCGGGGAGCTGTTTTTT
TRBV14	TRBJ2-3	TRBD2	NA	CASSQIRLAKGTDTQYF	TGTGCCAGCAGCCAAATCCGACTAGCAAAAGGCACAGATACGCAGTATTTT
TRBV7-8	TRBJ1-2	NA	many	CASSLSHRASYGYTF	TGTGCCAGCAGCTTATCTCACAGGGCGTCCTATGGCTACACCTTC
TRBV12-3/TRBV12-4	TRBJ2-1	NA	NA	CASSSRQVQFF	TGTGCCAGCAGTTCCCGACAGGTGCAGTTCTTC
TRBV2	TRBJ2-1	TRBD2	many	CASSDILAGIYNEQFF	TGTGCCAGCAGTGACATCTTAGCGGGAATCTACAATGAGCAGTTCTTC
TRBV19	TRBJ1-5	TRBD1	NA	CASSSHPGQGVSNQPQHF	TGTGCCAGTAGTAGCCATCCGGGACAGGGTGTGAGCAATCAGCCCCAGCATTTT
TRBV2	TRBJ1-5	NA	NA	CASSDQGHSNQPQHF	TGTGCCAGCAGTGACCAGGGACATAGCAATCAGCCCCAGCATTTT
TRBV10-2	TRBJ2-3	TRBD1	many	CASSGGQGFTDTQYF	TGCGCCAGCAGTGGGGGACAGGGATTCACAGATACGCAGTATTTT
TRBV19	TRBJ2-2	NA	few	CASSRRDTGELFF	TGTGCCAGTAGCCGACGGGACACCGGGGAGCTGTTTTTT
TRBV15	TRBJ1-2	NA	NA	CATSSERKNYGYTF	TGTGCCACCAGCAGTGAACGGAAAAACTATGGCTACACCTTC
TRBV6-1	TRBJ1-1	NA	NA	CASRDTMNTEAFF	TGTGCCAGCAGGGACACCATGAACACTGAAGCTTTCTTT
TRBV27	TRBJ1-6	NA	many	CASSLAPHNSPLHF	TGTGCCAGCAGTTTGGCCCCTCATAATTCACCCCTCCACTTT
TRBV7-3	TRBJ2-3	NA	NA	CASSLGGHTTDTQYF	TGTGCCAGCAGCTTAGGGGGACACACCACAGATACGCAGTATTTT
TRBV6-1	TRBJ2-3	TRBD2	many	CASRLAGPTDTQYF	TGTGCCAGCAGACTAGCGGGACCCACAGATACGCAGTATTTT
TRBV6-1	TRBJ2-7	NA	NA	CASSENAGSYEQYF	TGTGCCAGCAGTGAAAATGCAGGCTCCTACGAGCAGTACTTC
TRBV5-5	TRBJ2-1	TRBD2	many	CASSSGRLAGGYNEQFF	TGTGCCAGCAGCTCAGGTCGTTTAGCGGGAGGGTACAATGAGCAGTTCTTC
TRBV28	TRBJ2-1	NA	many	CASSPGTRFNEQFF	TGTGCCAGCAGCCCCGGGACTCGCTTCAATGAGCAGTTCTTC
TRBV10-3	TRBJ2-3	TRBD2	NA	CAISAQERELRDTQYF	TGTGCCATCAGCGCCCAAGAGCGGGAGCTTCGAGATACGCAGTATTTT